The 29 T cell receptor beta chains reported below all come from one sample, sequenced in a study of early stage breast cancer tumors. TCRdb's table, derived via immunoSEQ multiplex PCR, lists solely in-frame clones and lacks some. The table has over 15,000 clones, around 83% seen once. Source material: blood. The receptors shown here come from a person aged 65 to 85 with breast cancer.

V gene TRBV30 combines with J gene TRBJ2-2; perhaps TRBD1 as D (5 bases). Trimming shortened V by 1 base and J by 3 bases, and 6 bases separated the two germline ends. The germline V gene has CDR1 GTSNPN and CDR2 SVGIG (reference sequence). The CDR3 is made up of 13 amino acids. In DNA, the CDR3 is TGTGCCTGGAGTGACAGGTACACCGGGGAGCTGTTTTTT. Translated: CAWSDRYTGELFF.

The rearrangement uses TRBV14 and TRBJ1-2; 9 nucleotides match TRBD1. This CDR3 contains 14 residues. CDR1 SGHDN and CDR2 FVKESK come from the germline V gene. The V and J ends lost 2 bases and 9 bases, in that order; junction bases with no gene match: 7. CDR3 in amino acids: CASSQPGTGMRYTF. The CDR3 region has the DNA TGTGCCAGCAGCCAACCCGGGACAGGGATGCGCTACACCTTC.

This clone has just a few counts. CDR3 coding DNA: TGCAGCGTCTTCTTGGGGGCGACAGTGAACACTGAAGCTTTCTTT. Its protein is CSVFLGATVNTEAFF. This chain uses TRBV29-1 with TRBJ1-1; D may be TRBD1 (6 bases). V lost 6 bases to trimming and J lost 0 bases, with 17 bases between them. This CDR3 region has 15 residues. Germline values: CDR1 SQVTM, CDR2 ANQGSEA.

CDR3 protein: CASSFWGGNYGYTF. CDR3 coding DNA: TGCGCCAGCAGCTTTTGGGGGGGGAACTATGGCTACACCTTC. The chain carries TRBV5-1 and TRBJ1-2, with D perhaps TRBD1 (5 bases). Trimming cost V 2 bases and J 2 bases, with 10 bases left between them. CDR1 is SGHRS, CDR2 YFSETQ, per germline. The CDR3 consists of 14 residues.

The gene calls are TRBV28 and TRBJ2-5; D is perhaps TRBD1 (5 bases). Germline CDR1 is MDHEN and CDR2 is SYDVKM. The CDR3 totals 12 residues. The ends were cut back, 4 bases at V and 4 bases at J, with 7 bases in the middle. The CDR3 DNA sequence: TGTGCCAGCAGTTCAGGGTTAGAGACCCAGTACTTC. Its translation is CASSSGLETQYF. Using reference TRBV28 and TRBJ2-5 for the parts outside the CDR3, the full variable domain is DVKVTQSSRYLVKRTGEKVFLECVQDMDHENMFWYRQDPGLGLRLIYFSYDVKMKEKGDIPEGYSVSREKKERFSLILESASTNQTSMYLCASSSGLETQYFGPGTRLLVL.

The sample holds a few counts of this clone. The rearrangement links TRBV30 to TRBJ1-5; possible D gene TRBD1, 5 bases. The CDR3 covers 16 residues. V lost 2 bases, J lost 4 bases, and 18 bases lay in between. CDR1 is GTSNPN and CDR2 is SVGIG in the germline V gene (reference sequence). The CDR3 loop reads CAWSHPTGEGNQPQHF. The CDR3 bases are TGTGCCTGGAGTCACCCGACGGGGGAAGGTAATCAGCCCCAGCATTTT.

The rearrangement links TRBV7-8 to TRBJ2-7; 9 bases are shared with TRBD1. CDR1 SGHVS and CDR2 FQNEAQ come from the germline V gene. This CDR3 is built from 14 residues. V trimming: 3 bases; J trimming: 2 bases; junction bases outside the gene matches: 2. DNA of the CDR3: TGTGCCAGCAGCTTCCGGACAGGGGCCTACGAGCAGTACTTC. Encoded protein: CASSFRTGAYEQYF.

J is TRBJ2-1 and V is TRBV21-1; the tabulated D call, TRBD2, remains unverified against the DNA. TRBV21-1 is shown as a pseudogene. This CDR3 is built from 17 residues. This chain's CDR3 is CASSPRGRGDPYNEQFF. The CDR3 coding sequence is TGTGCCAGCAGCCCTCGGGGGAGGGGGGATCCCTACAATGAGCAGTTCTTC.

V gene TRBV2 combines with J gene TRBJ2-5, with TRBD2 matching over 13 bases. The CDR3 loop spans 16 amino acids. Germline V gene lookup returns CDR1 SNHLY and CDR2 FYNNEI. The junction had 4 bases not matched to a gene; V was cut back by 1 base and J by 5 bases. CDR3 in DNA: TGTGCCAGCAGTGAAGGACTAGCGGGGGGCGGGGAGACCCAGTACTTC. Amino acids: CASSEGLAGGGETQYF.

This rearrangement joins TRBV7-2 to TRBJ2-3, with 8 bases identical to TRBD2. This CDR3 is built from 17 residues. The V and J ends lost 5 bases and 5 bases, in that order; junction bases with no gene match: 15. Germline assignment: CDR1 SGHTA and CDR2 FQGNSA. As DNA, the CDR3 is TGTGCCAGCAGCCATCGAATCCGGGGGGGCCAGGGAGATACGCAGTATTTT. Protein sequence: CASSHRIRGGQGDTQYF. Using reference TRBV7-2 and TRBJ2-3 for the parts outside the CDR3, the full variable domain is GAGVSQSPSNKVTEKGKDVELRCDPISGHTALYWYRQSLGQGLEFLIYFQGNSAPDKSGLPSDRFSAERTGGSVSTLTIQRTQQEDSAVYLCASSHRIRGGQGDTQYFGPGTRLTVL.

V usage is TRBV9 and J usage is TRBJ1-1; 7 bases are shared with TRBD1. From germline, CDR1 is SGDLS and CDR2 YYNGEE. V gave up 3 bases and J gave up 11 bases; unmatched junction bases: 13. The CDR3 extends over 14 amino acids. CDR3 coding DNA: TGTGCCAGCAGCGGGGGACAGTCGACATTGGGTGCTTTCTTT. Translating gives CASSGGQSTLGAFF.

CDR3 region: CASTGQGADTQYF. The CDR3 DNA follows: TGTGCCAGCACCGGACAGGGCGCAGATACGCAGTATTTT. This chain links TRBV2 with TRBJ2-3, with TRBD1 matching over 8 bases. Germline V lookup: CDR1 SNHLY, CDR2 FYNNEI. The CDR3 runs to 13 residues. V was clipped by 7 bases and J by 4 bases; unmatched bases: 4.

The chain carries TRBV6-5 and TRBJ1-3; D remains unclear. In germline, CDR1 is MNHEY, CDR2 SVGAGI. CDR3 length: 15 amino acids. Trimming stripped 3 bases from V and 3 bases from J, with 12 bases between. This chain's CDR3 is CASSYQMGSGNTIYF. CDR3 sequence (DNA): TGTGCCAGCAGTTATCAGATGGGGAGTGGAAACACCATATATTTT.

The chain employs TRBV9 and TRBJ1-6, with D maybe TRBD1 (6 bases). CDR1 and CDR2 from the germline V gene are SGDLS and YYNGEE. V gave up 0 bases and J gave up 7 bases, with 8 bases separating them. The CDR3 has 14 amino acids. The CDR3: CASSVAGENSPLHF. The CDR3 DNA follows: TGTGCCAGCAGCGTAGCAGGGGAGAATTCACCCCTCCACTTT.

The chain recombines TRBV10-3 with TRBJ2-7; 11 positions agree with TRBD1. With V trimmed by 6 bases and J by 5 bases, 6 bases remained unmatched. Looked up from germline, CDR1 is ENHRY and CDR2 is SYGVKD. The CDR3 has 14 residues. The CDR3 bases are TGTGCCATCAGGTCCGGGACAGGGGGAAACGAGCAGTACTTC. Amino acid sequence: CAIRSGTGGNEQYF.

The CDR3 reads CASRGQGSRYEQYF. The CDR3 DNA reads as TGTGCCAGCCGCGGCCAGGGATCTCGATACGAGCAGTACTTC. V gene TRBV28 combines with J gene TRBJ2-7; weak D call: TRBD1 (5 bases). The CDR3 is 14 amino acids. Trimming took 8 bases from V and 4 from J, leaving 18 bases between them. Germline V gives CDR1 MDHEN, CDR2 SYDVKM.

This clone was observed a handful of times. V and J are TRBV7-2 and TRBJ1-1; perhaps TRBD1 as D (5 bases). CDR1 and CDR2 from the germline V gene are SGHTA and FQGNSA. The CDR3 covers 13 residues. The V end lost 3 bases, the J end lost 4 bases, and 9 bases lay between the germline ends. CDR3 loop: CASSFDRSTEAFF. CDR3 nucleotides: TGTGCCAGCAGCTTCGACAGAAGCACTGAAGCTTTCTTT. Based on the CDR3 plus reference TRBV7-2 and TRBJ1-1, the full variable domain is GAGVSQSPSNKVTEKGKDVELRCDPISGHTALYWYRQSLGQGLEFLIYFQGNSAPDKSGLPSDRFSAERTGGSVSTLTIQRTQQEDSAVYLCASSFDRSTEAFFGQGTRLTVV.

The V gene is TRBV19, the J gene TRBJ1-5, with D maybe TRBD1 (6 bases). The CDR3 loop spans 15 amino acids. V lost 5 bases, J lost 5 bases, and 16 bases lay in between. Germline CDR1 is LNHDA and CDR2 is SQIVND (reference sequence). The chain's CDR3 is CASSPGELGDQPQHF. The CDR3 region has the DNA TGTGCCAGTAGTCCAGGGGAACTGGGGGATCAGCCCCAGCATTTT. Using reference TRBV19 and TRBJ1-5 for the parts outside the CDR3, the full variable domain is DGGITQSPKYLFRKEGQNVTLSCEQNLNHDAMYWYRQDPGQGLRLIYYSQIVNDFQKGDIAEGYSVSREKKESFPLTVTSAQKNPTAFYLCASSPGELGDQPQHFGDGTRLSIL.

The chain employs TRBV2 and TRBJ2-3; TRBD2 matches 9 bases. Germline V CDR1 and CDR2: SNHLY, FYNNEI. Trimming took 0 bases from V and 6 from J; bases not matched to a gene: 7. This CDR3 is 16 amino acids long. The CDR3 DNA is TGTGCCAGCAGTGAAGCGGCTTTAGCGGGGGTTGATACGCAGTATTTT. Translating gives CASSEAALAGVDTQYF. The whole variable domain, remainder taken from reference TRBV2 and TRBJ2-3, is EPEVTQTPSHQVTQMGQEVILRCVPISNHLYFYWYRQILGQKVEFLVSFYNNEISEKSEIFDDQFSVERPDGSNFTLKIRSTKLEDSAMYFCASSEAALAGVDTQYFGPGTRLTVL.

J is TRBJ1-1 and V is TRBV7-9; D not resolved. V was shortened by 3 bases and J by 7 bases, with 6 bases between the two germline ends. Germline CDR1 reads SEHNR; CDR2 reads FQNEAQ (reference sequence). The length of the CDR3 is 11 residues. This CDR3 reads CASSFGFEAFF. The CDR3 nucleotides are TGTGCCAGCAGCTTCGGGTTTGAAGCTTTCTTT.

This chain joins TRBV7-9 and TRBJ2-7; 8 bases line up with TRBD1. V dropped 2 bases and J dropped 4; count of bases not matched to a gene: 7. Germline V gene data show CDR1 as SEHNR and CDR2 as FQNEAQ (reference sequence). CDR3 length equals 15 residues. The chain's CDR3 is CASSLSSRGRYEQYF. The CDR3 DNA follows: TGTGCCAGCAGCTTATCTTCCAGGGGGCGGTACGAGCAGTACTTC.

The chain uses TRBV5-1 and TRBJ1-3, with D unclear. Germline CDR1 reads SGHRS; CDR2 reads YFSETQ. V gave up 0 bases and J gave up 4 bases, with 23 bases separating them. The CDR3 extends over 19 amino acids. The CDR3 sequence is CASSLAPGGGVIFGNTIYF. The CDR3 coding sequence is TGCGCCAGCAGCTTGGCCCCTGGAGGAGGAGTCATCTTCGGAAACACCATATATTTT.

V and J are TRBV10-3 and TRBJ2-1, with 7 bases that match TRBD1. The CDR3 has 12 residues. V trimming: 6 bases; J trimming: 7 bases; junction bases outside the gene matches: 3. The germline gives CDR1 ENHRY, CDR2 SYGVKD. As DNA, the CDR3 is TGTGCCATCAGCGCCAGGGGGAATGAGCAGTTCTTC. Its protein is CAISARGNEQFF.

The chain is built from TRBV6-5 and TRBJ1-2; 7 positions agree with TRBD1. V was pared by 5 bases and J by 6 bases, with 6 bases of the junction left unmatched. The CDR3 consists of 13 residues. From germline, CDR1 is MNHEY and CDR2 SVGAGI. This CDR3 reads CASSAPGQNGYTF. As DNA, the CDR3 is TGTGCCAGCAGTGCTCCGGGACAGAATGGCTACACCTTC.

The chain links TRBV7-6 to TRBJ2-1; 11 positions agree with TRBD2. Germline CDR1 and CDR2: SGHVS and FNYEAQ. J was trimmed by 0 bases and V by 5 bases; bases with no gene match: 3. This CDR3 contains 16 residues. The DNA of the CDR3 is TGTGCCAGCAGCATCACTAGCGGGGGCTCCTACAATGAGCAGTTCTTC. It specifies CASSITSGGSYNEQFF.

V and J are TRBV19 and TRBJ1-3; TRBD1 matches at 9 bases. The junction had 11 bases not matched to a gene; V was cut back by 5 bases and J by 3 bases. The CDR3 extends over 17 amino acids. Per the germline V gene, CDR1 is LNHDA and CDR2 is SQIVND (reference sequence). CDR3 sequence reads: CASSVSSGTGIGNTIYF. DNA of the CDR3: TGTGCCAGTAGTGTCTCCTCCGGGACAGGGATTGGAAACACCATATATTTT. The full variable domain, completed using reference TRBV19 and TRBJ1-3, is DGGITQSPKYLFRKEGQNVTLSCEQNLNHDAMYWYRQDPGQGLRLIYYSQIVNDFQKGDIAEGYSVSREKKESFPLTVTSAQKNPTAFYLCASSVSSGTGIGNTIYFGEGSWLTVV.

The V gene is TRBV5-1, the J gene TRBJ1-1; D not certain. This CDR3 spans 11 amino acids. Germline CDR1 reads SGHRS; CDR2 reads YFSETQ. Trimming removed 5 bases from V and 5 bases from J, with 7 bases in between. DNA for the CDR3: TGCGCCAGCAGGAGGGAGACTGAAGCTTTCTTT. It yields the protein CASRRETEAFF.

This chain links TRBV10-2 with TRBJ2-1, with TRBD2 matching over 11 bases. With 5 bases clipped from V and 3 bases from J, the junction kept 3 bases outside the gene matches. The CDR3 covers 15 residues. Germline CDR1 is WSHSY and CDR2 is SAAADI. This CDR3 reads CASSRTSGGYNEQFF. CDR3 DNA sequence: TGCGCCAGCAGTCGAACTAGCGGGGGCTACAATGAGCAGTTCTTC.

The chain joins TRBV5-6 to TRBJ1-5, with 9 bases identical to TRBD1. CDR3 length: 15 amino acids. With 5 bases clipped from V and 3 bases from J, the junction kept 6 bases outside the gene matches. CDR1 is SGHDT, CDR2 YYEEEE, per germline. In DNA, the CDR3 is TGTGCCAGCAGTTCCGGGACAGGGCCCAATCAGCCCCAGCATTTT. Translated, it gives CASSSGTGPNQPQHF.